This T cell receptor beta chain is drawn from a study of blood T cell repertoires in COVID-19. Study context: From the United States, Italy and Spain came samples of acute and convalescent COVID-19.

Under the authors' procedure: By means of reference gene primer amplification, nucleated cell counts were estimated. Profiled with immunoSEQ multiplex PCR; TCRdb holds only in-frame clones, not every one. V, J and clone size derive from that table, while D and trimming were established from the DNA sequence. The sample lists tens of thousands of clones; 80% to 85% were seen once. CDR3 length: 16 amino acids. In germline, CDR1 is SEHNR, CDR2 FQNEAQ (reference sequence). The germline V and J ends were trimmed by 5 bases and 0 bases, with 16 bases remaining between them. Followed longitudinally, the Seattle patients had been enrolled during active infection.

This chain uses TRBV7-9 with TRBJ1-2; no clear D. The sample was peripheral blood. This receptor was taken from a man older than 75 with COVID-19, enrolled during active disease. CDR3: CASSPGFSTTNYGYTF. The CDR3 DNA sequence: TGTGCCAGCAGCCCCGGATTCAGTACTACTAACTATGGCTACACCTTC.